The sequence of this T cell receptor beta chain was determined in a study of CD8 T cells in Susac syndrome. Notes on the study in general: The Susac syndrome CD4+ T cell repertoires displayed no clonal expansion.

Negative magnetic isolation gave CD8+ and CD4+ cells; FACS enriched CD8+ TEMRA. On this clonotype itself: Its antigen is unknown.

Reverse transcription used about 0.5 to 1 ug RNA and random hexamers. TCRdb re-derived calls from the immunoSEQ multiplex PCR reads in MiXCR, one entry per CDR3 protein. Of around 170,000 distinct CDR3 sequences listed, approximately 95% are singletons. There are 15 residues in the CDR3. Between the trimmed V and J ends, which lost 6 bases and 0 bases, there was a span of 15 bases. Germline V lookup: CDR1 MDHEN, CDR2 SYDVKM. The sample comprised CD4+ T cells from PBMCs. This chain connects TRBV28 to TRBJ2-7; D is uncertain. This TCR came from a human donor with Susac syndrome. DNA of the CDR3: TGTGCCAGCAGCACCCTAAGTTCAATCTCCTACGAGCAGTACTTC. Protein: CASSTLSSISYEQYF. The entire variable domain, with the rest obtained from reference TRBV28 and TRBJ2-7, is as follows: DVKVTQSSRYLVKRTGEKVFLECVQDMDHENMFWYRQDPGLGLRLIYFSYDVKMKEKGDIPEGYSVSREKKERFSLILESASTNQTSMYLCASSTLSSISYEQYFGPGTRLTVT.